This TCR beta chain was sequenced for a study of cytomegalovirus exposure and HLA in healthy donors (dated by TCRdb to about 2017). Study-wide context: According to an earlier analysis of a few hundred of the donors, about 190 million T cells yielded roughly 110 million unique TCR beta sequences and less than 300 Gb of sequence data. An early release covering 550 to 700 HLA-typed donors comprised approximately 300 gigabases of sequencing data and around 80 million unique TCR sequences. Of the 398 genotyped donors, 65% to 90% fell in the genetic ancestry cluster associated with self-reported Caucasian donors. The study aimed to test whether signatures of past pathogen exposure could be identified by cataloging public T cell receptors. The study profiled the T cell repertoires of fewer than 850 subjects by immunosequencing and related them to cytomegalovirus serostatus. In addition to the first cohort of 666 subjects, a separate validation cohort of approximately 130 different subjects was used. To predict cytomegalovirus infection status, the study combined high-throughput TCR immunosequencing, statistical association of individual TCRs with disease status, and machine learning. A later analysis re-analyzed previously published TCR beta repertoires from about 730 donors and added high-resolution HLA genotyping to study TCR occurrence patterns. Rather than using new phenotypic data, the later analysis identified candidate immune exposures from TCR beta sequences and from how often those sequences occurred across donors. In an earlier analysis of 587 of the donors, high-throughput TCR beta sequencing was used to judge whether each TCR beta V gene segment behaved as functional or pseudogenic. Donor age, sex, ethnicity and CMV serostatus were compiled alongside the repertoire data. A later genetic analysis took genome-wide SNP genotypes for 398 of the 666 donors and used that subset as a discovery cohort. All discovery cohort repertoires had been generated on a single sequencing platform. HLA typing covered class I and class II loci at four-digit resolution. The number of typed donors differed by locus: roughly 629-640 for A, B, C, DRB1 and DQB1; approximately 530 for DQA1; approximately 600 for DPA1; and about 450 for DPB1. Several DR-DQ haplotypes were treated as single units for association and clustering because of strong linkage in the cohort. Across under 500 genotyped donors of the cohort, an average of about 200,000 unique TCR beta nucleotide sequences per donor were sequenced, and roughly 17% of those sequences were non-productive. The full study reports these points: While some public TCRs were present in many individuals, most TCR sequences turned up only very rarely across donors. A cluster of highly shared sequence variants was judged likely to represent a technical artifact of the sequencing pipeline. According to the authors, the approach could potentially be generalized to other disease states and immunological phenotypes. The cohort was sequenced for TCR beta chains only, and without alpha or paired-chain data the features that could be detected were limited. In a later genetic analysis, fewer N-insertions in productive TCRs were reported among donors in an Asian-associated ancestry cluster than the approximately 710-donor mean. Assigning TCR associations to individual alleles was difficult when HLA alleles, especially DR and DQ, strongly co-occurred. Because some donors lacked HLA typing at each locus, the association tests relied only on the typed subset. The study gave a list of about 170 TCR beta chains associated with cytomegalovirus. A further reported finding was that TCR beta sequences accurately predicted the HLA-A and HLA-B alleles for most subjects in the first cohort. Linkage disequilibrium might explain the correlated functional status among segregating V segments, but an unknown experimental factor could not be ruled out. Broadly in line with IMGT annotations, most TCR beta V segments showed up in productive rearrangements about 87% or about 30% of the time in an earlier analysis of some 590 of the donors. According to a later analysis, most CMV-associated TCR beta chains appeared to be HLA-restricted, and the HLA associations seemed to be driven largely by CMV exposure. The earlier analysis of approximately 590 of the donors excluded roughly 16 rarely observed V segments, including chromosome 9 orphons, because counts were too low. For the cohort, immune exposure information was limited to CMV serostatus. In a later analysis, the rate of TCR association differed among HLA loci, with DRB1 alleles having the most associated TCRs and HLA-C alleles having the fewest. Specific HLA alleles were associated with about 17,000 TCR beta sequences at a false discovery rate of 0.05 in a later analysis. The 87-base-pair reads could not distinguish some IMGT-functional V segments, including TRBV6-2 and TRBV6-3, so those segments were excluded. The classifier was reported to diagnose cytomegalovirus status with high specificity and sensitivity in both the original and validation cohorts. Compared with equally common non-associated chains, HLA-associated TCR beta chains in a later analysis were more clonally expanded and had lower generation probabilities. An association between a missense DCLRE1C variant and V-gene and J-gene trimming of TCR beta chains was found in a later genetic analysis and replicated in an independent cohort. The presence/absence analyses assumed that sequencing depth was roughly uniform across donors, and that assumption may not be true. A later analysis reported that several top co-occurrence clusters appeared linked to parvovirus B19, influenza, CMV and Epstein-Barr virus. Three of the identified cytomegalovirus-associated TCR beta chains were confirmed in vitro to be specific for cytomegalovirus antigens.

Trimming at the junction amounts to 0 bases on V and 12 bases on J, and the germline ends lie 25 bases apart. For CDR1 and CDR2, the germline V gene (reference sequence) lists LNHNV and YYDKDF. From the cysteine up to the phenylalanine, the CDR3 has a length of 17 residues. Of the read, only the CDR3 DNA is kept; its 51 bases are in frame from base 1. In total, about 650 healthy bone marrow donors made up the cohort. All cohort members were sampled while nominally healthy, although unrecorded immune exposures were likely present. The donor tested CMV seropositive and was one of the 289 seropositive cohort members. Each donor provided a peripheral blood sample, and peripheral blood mononuclear cells were used for TCR beta sequencing. The Qiagen DNeasy Blood Extraction Kit was used to extract genomic DNA from the blood cell samples. Note on this clone: The target of this receptor is not known. No base qualities exist here, and no much larger clone lies one base off it.

To prepare the library, the immunoSEQ multiplex PCR assay was applied. For the multiplex PCR, a mixture combining 60 forward primers for TCR Vbeta segments and 13 reverse primers for TCR Jbeta segments was used. The CDR3 region of rearranged TCR beta genes was amplified from genomic DNA with a multiplex PCR assay. On the Illumina HiSeq System, the amplified TCR beta libraries were sequenced as 87-base-pair reads. For the original study's pipeline: Across the 500 to 700 repertoires, a later analysis counted tens of millions of unique TCR beta chains, approximately 10 million of which were shared by at least two donors. Raw reads were error-corrected and collapsed into unique sequences by a nearest-neighbor algorithm in which closely related sequences were merged to remove PCR and sequencing errors. CDR3 sequences were aligned to IMGT reference sequences to assign V, D and J gene segments. For a sequence to be retained, a match of at least six nucleotides was required to both a V gene segment and a J gene segment. Rearrangements were classified as productive when the CDR3 lacked stop codons and remained in frame with V and J, and all other rearrangements were classified as non-productive. Following IMGT convention, CDR3 was defined as the stretch from the second conserved V-encoded cysteine to the conserved J-encoded phenylalanine. In an earlier analysis of approximately 500 of the donors, sequences lacking an unambiguous match to a single V gene segment were excluded. In an earlier analysis of 450 to 750 of the donors, a V segment was called functional when productive rearrangements were above 56.7%, and segregating when the standard deviation between donors exceeded 5%. A statistical classification framework was developed to diagnose cytomegalovirus status using the catalog of TCR beta chain sequences. V and J gene assignment, in a later analysis, came from comparing TCR nucleotide sequences with IMGT/GENE-DB human TR gene sequences. Using the TCRdist pipeline, a later analysis assigned CDR3 sequences along with most-parsimonious VDJ recombination scenarios. In a later analysis, each TCR beta chain was defined by its CDR3 amino acid sequence together with its V-gene family, and reads lacking a unique V-gene family were excluded. A later analysis removed 550 to 700 highly shared, low-generation-probability nucleotide sequences to deal with suspected cross-contamination and a sequencing artifact. A later analysis calculated a clonal expansion index for each public chain from normalized within-repertoire ranks of inferred template counts. In a later analysis, generation probabilities were computed with a VDJ recombination model fitted to out-of-frame rearrangements, and the resulting probabilities were checked against IGoR. In a later analysis, TCR-TCR, TCR-HLA and TCR-CMV co-occurrence was scored with hypergeometric tests, and a repertoire-size bias correction was applied to TCR pairs. To estimate false discovery rates, a later analysis permuted the HLA or CMV assignments 20 times. A later analysis grouped co-occurring TCRs with DBSCAN, adding TCRdist sequence similarity when clustering within HLA-allele-positive subsets. Repertoires with fewer than 30,000 or more than 120,000 public chains, plus five repertoires with anomalous nucleotide sharing, were excluded from co-occurrence clustering. Here the immuneACCESS table is served through TCRdb, limited to in-frame sequences with V and J called. Missing clones are a known gap in these copies; in checked studies unresolved V genes cover under half, and the rest lacks a known reason. For V, J and clone size, that table is used; D and trimming come from the DNA. The sample has 90,000 to 110,000 clones on record, around four fifths of them singletons. The ten largest account for about 8.6% of the sample.

The TCR comes from a woman aged 35 to 49 in good health and CMV-seropositive. Material for sequencing was PBMCs. The receptor chain draws on TRBV15 and TRBJ2-3; D gene: possibly TRBD1, on 5 matching bases. In nucleotide form, the sequence is TGTGCCACCAGCAGAGATTTATGGCAGGGTGGGGTTGGAATTCAGTATTTT. Its protein reads: CATSRDLWQGGVGIQYF.